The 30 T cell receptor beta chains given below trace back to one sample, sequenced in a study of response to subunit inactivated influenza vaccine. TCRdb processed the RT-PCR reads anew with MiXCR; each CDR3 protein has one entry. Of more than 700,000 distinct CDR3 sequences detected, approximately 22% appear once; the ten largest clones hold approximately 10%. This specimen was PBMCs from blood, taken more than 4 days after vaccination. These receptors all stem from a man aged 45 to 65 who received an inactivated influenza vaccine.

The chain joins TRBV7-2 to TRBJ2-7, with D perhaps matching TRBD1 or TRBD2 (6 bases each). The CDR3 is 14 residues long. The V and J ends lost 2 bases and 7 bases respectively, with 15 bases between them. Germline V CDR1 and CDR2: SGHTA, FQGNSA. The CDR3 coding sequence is TGTGCCAGCAGCTTACACAGGGCCGCGGGAGAGCAGTACTTC. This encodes CASSLHRAAGEQYF. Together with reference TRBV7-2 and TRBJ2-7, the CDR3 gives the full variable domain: GAGVSQSPSNKVTEKGKDVELRCDPISGHTALYWYRQSLGQGLEFLIYFQGNSAPDKSGLPSDRFSAERTGGSVSTLTIQRTQQEDSAVYLCASSLHRAAGEQYFGPGTRLTVT.

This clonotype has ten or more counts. Here the CDR3 DNA reads TGTGCCACCAGTCACGCGGGGGGGAAGAATGAGCAGTTCTTC. Encoded protein: CATSHAGGKNEQFF. The chain combines TRBV24-1 with TRBJ2-1; 9 bases map to TRBD2. The CDR3 has 14 amino acids. The germline gives CDR1 KGHDR, CDR2 SFDVKD. Trimming took 6 bases from V and 7 from J; bases not matched to a gene: 6.

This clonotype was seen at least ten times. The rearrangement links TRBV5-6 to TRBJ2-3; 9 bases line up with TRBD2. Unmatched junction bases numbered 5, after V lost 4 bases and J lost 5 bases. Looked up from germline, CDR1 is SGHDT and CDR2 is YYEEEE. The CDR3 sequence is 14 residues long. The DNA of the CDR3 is TGTGCCAGCAGCCCGTGGACTAGCGAAGATACGCAGTATTTT. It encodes CASSPWTSEDTQYF.

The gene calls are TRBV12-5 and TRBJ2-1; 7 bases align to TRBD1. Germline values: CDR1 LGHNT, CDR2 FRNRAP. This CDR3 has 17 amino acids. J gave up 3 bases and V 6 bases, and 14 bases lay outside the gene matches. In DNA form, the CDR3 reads TGTGCTAGTGGCCTTGGTATAGGGGGCAGAAACTACAATGAGCAGTTCTTC. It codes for CASGLGIGGRNYNEQFF.

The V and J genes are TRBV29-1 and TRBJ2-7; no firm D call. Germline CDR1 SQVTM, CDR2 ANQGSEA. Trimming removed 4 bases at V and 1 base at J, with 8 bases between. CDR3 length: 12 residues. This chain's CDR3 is CSVGHTSYEQYF. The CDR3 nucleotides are TGCAGCGTTGGTCACACTTCCTACGAGCAGTACTTC.

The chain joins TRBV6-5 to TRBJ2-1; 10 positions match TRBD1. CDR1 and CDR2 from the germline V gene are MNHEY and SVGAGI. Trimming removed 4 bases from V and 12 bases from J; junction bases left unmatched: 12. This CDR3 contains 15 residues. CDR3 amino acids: CASSWGQGSFLRQFF. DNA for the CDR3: TGTGCCAGCAGTTGGGGACAGGGGAGTTTTTTAAGGCAGTTCTTC.

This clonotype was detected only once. The CDR3 sequence: CASSVGRRQETQYF. CDR3 bases: TGTGCCAGCAGCGTTGGACGGAGACAAGAGACCCAGTACTTC. The chain links TRBV9 to TRBJ2-5, with no clear D. V lost 2 bases to trimming and J lost 2 bases, with 10 bases between them. Germline CDR1 reads SGDLS; CDR2 reads YYNGEE. The CDR3 has 14 amino acids.

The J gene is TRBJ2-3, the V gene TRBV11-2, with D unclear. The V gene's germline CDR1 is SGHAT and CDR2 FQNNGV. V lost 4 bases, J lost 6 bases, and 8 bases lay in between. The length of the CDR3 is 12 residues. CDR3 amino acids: CASSSPSDTQYF. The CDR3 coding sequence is TGTGCCAGCAGCTCCCCTTCGGATACGCAGTATTTT.

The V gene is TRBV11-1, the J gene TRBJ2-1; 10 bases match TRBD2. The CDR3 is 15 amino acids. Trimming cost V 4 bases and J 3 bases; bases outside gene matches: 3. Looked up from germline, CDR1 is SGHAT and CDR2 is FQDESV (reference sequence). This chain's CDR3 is CASSSLAGNYNEQFF. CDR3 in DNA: TGTGCCAGCAGCTCACTAGCGGGAAACTACAATGAGCAGTTCTTC. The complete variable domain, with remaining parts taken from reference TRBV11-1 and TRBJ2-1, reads EAEVAQSPRYKITEKSQAVAFWCDPISGHATLYWYRQILGQGPELLVQFQDESVVDDSQLPKDRFSAERLKGVDSTLKIQPAELGDSAMYLCASSSLAGNYNEQFFGPGTRLTVL.

CDR3 amino acids: CASSGTRSNEQFF. For the CDR3, the DNA is TGTGCCAGCTCAGGGACTCGTTCCAATGAGCAGTTCTTC. The rearrangement links TRBV18 to TRBJ2-1, with D perhaps matching TRBD2 (6 bases). Germline assignment: CDR1 KGHSH and CDR2 LQKENI. The CDR3 loop spans 13 amino acids. The V end lost 5 bases, the J end lost 6 bases, and 11 bases lay between the germline ends. The full variable domain, in which reference TRBV18 and TRBJ2-1 provide the parts outside the CDR3, is NAGVMQNPRHLVRRRGQEARLRCSPMKGHSHVYWYRQLPEEGLKFMVYLQKENIIDESGMPKERFSAEFPKEGPSILRIQQVVRGDSAAYFCASSGTRSNEQFFGPGTRLTVL.

In nucleotides, the CDR3 is TGTGCCAGCAGTTTTGGCAGGGGGACCCACGAGCAGTACTTC. This encodes CASSFGRGTHEQYF. The rearrangement links TRBV12-3 or TRBV12-4 to TRBJ2-7; 7 bases are shared with TRBD1. CDR3 length: 14 residues. With 3 bases clipped from V and 5 bases from J, the junction kept 7 bases outside the gene matches.

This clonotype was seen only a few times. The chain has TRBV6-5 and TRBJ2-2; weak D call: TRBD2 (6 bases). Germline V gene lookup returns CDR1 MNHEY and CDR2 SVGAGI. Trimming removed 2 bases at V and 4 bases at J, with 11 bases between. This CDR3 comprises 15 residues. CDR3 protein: CASSYRVEGTGELFF. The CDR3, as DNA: TGTGCCAGCAGTTACCGAGTGGAGGGCACCGGGGAGCTGTTTTTT.

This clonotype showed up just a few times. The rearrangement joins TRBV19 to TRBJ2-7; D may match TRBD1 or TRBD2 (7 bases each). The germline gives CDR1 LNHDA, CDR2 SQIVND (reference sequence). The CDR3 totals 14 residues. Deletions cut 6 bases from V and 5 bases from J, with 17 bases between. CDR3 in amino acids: CASRGLGQADEQYF. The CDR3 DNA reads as TGTGCCAGTAGAGGACTAGGACAGGCCGACGAGCAGTACTTC.

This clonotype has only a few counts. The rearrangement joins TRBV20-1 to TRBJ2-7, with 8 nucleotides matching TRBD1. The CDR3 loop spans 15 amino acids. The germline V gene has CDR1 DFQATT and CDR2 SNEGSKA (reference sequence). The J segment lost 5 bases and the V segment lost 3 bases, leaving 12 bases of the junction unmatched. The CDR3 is CSARGRTGWSHEQYF. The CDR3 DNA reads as TGCAGTGCTAGGGGACGGACAGGGTGGAGCCACGAGCAGTACTTC.

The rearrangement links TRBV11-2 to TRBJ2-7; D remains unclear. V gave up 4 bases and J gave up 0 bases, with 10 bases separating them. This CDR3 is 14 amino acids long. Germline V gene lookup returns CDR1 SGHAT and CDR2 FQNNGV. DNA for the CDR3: TGTGCCAGCAGCTCCCTGAAATTCTCCTACGAGCAGTACTTC. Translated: CASSSLKFSYEQYF.

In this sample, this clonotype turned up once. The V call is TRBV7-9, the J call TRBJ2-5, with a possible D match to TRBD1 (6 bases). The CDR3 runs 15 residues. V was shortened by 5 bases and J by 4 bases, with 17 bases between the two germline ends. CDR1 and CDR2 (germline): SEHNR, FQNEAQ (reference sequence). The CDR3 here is CASSGRRGGLETQYF. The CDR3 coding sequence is TGTGCCAGCAGCGGACGCAGGGGCGGTTTAGAGACCCAGTACTTC.

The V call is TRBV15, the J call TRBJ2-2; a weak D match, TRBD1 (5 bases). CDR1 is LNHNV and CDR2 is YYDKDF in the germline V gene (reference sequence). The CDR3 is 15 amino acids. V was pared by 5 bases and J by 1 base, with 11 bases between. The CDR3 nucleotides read TGTGCCACCAGCGGTGCTACAGGGAACACCGGGGAGCTGTTTTTT. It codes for CATSGATGNTGELFF.

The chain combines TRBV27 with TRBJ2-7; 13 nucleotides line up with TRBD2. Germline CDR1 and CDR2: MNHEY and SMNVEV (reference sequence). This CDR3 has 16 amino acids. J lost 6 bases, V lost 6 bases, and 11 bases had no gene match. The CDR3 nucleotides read TGTGCCAGCAGCCCCTCGGGACTAGCGGGAATTCGCGAGCAGTACTTC. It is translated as CASSPSGLAGIREQYF.

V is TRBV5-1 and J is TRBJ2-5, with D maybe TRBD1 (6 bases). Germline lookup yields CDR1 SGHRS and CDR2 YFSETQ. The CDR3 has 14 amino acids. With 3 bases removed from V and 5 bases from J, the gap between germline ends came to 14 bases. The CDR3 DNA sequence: TGCGCCAGCAGCTCACAGGGTATCCGGGAGACCCAGTACTTC. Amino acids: CASSSQGIRETQYF. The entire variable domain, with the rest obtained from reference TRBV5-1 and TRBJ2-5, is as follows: KAGVTQTPRYLIKTRGQQVTLSCSPISGHRSVSWYQQTPGQGLQFLFEYFSETQRNKGNFPGRFSGRQFSNSRSEMNVSTLELGDSALYLCASSSQGIRETQYFGPGTRLLVL.

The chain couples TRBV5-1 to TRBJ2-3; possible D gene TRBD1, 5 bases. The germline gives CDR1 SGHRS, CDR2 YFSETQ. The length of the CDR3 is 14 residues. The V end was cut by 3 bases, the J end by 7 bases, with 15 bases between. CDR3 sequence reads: CASSSGQGPHTQYF. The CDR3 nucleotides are TGCGCCAGCAGCTCTGGGCAGGGCCCTCATACGCAGTATTTT. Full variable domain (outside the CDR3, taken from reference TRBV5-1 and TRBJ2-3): KAGVTQTPRYLIKTRGQQVTLSCSPISGHRSVSWYQQTPGQGLQFLFEYFSETQRNKGNFPGRFSGRQFSNSRSEMNVSTLELGDSALYLCASSSGQGPHTQYFGPGTRLTVL.

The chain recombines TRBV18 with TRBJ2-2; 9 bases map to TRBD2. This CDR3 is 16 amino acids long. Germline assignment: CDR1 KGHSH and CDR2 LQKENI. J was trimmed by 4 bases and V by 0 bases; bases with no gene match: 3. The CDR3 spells CASSPPSGGPTGELFF. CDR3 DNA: TGTGCCAGCTCACCACCTAGCGGGGGCCCCACCGGGGAGCTGTTTTTT.

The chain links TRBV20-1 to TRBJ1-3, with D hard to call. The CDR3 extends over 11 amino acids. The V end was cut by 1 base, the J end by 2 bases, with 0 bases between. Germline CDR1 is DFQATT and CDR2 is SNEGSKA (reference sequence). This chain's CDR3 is CSARAGNTIYF. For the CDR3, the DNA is TGCAGTGCTAGAGCTGGAAACACCATATATTTT.

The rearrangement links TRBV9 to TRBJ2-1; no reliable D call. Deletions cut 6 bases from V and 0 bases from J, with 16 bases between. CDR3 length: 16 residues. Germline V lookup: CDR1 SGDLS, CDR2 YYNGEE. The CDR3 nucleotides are TGTGCCAGCAACGCGGCGGCGATGAGCTCCTACAATGAGCAGTTCTTC. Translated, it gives CASNAAAMSSYNEQFF.

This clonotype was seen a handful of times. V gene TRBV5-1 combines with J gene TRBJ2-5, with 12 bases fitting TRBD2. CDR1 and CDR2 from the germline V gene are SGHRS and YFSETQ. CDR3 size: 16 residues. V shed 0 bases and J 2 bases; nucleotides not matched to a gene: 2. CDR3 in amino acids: CASSLGGLAGQETQYF. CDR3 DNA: TGCGCCAGCAGCTTGGGAGGACTAGCGGGACAAGAGACCCAGTACTTC.

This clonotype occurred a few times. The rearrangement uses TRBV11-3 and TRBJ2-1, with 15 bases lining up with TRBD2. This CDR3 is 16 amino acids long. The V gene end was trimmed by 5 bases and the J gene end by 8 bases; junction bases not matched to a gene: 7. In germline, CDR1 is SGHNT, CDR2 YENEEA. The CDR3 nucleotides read TGTGCCAGCAGCGTCGGACTAGCGGGAGGGCCAGATGAGCAGTTCTTC. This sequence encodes CASSVGLAGGPDEQFF.

DNA for the CDR3: TGCAGCATACTCAGGGGTCCTAGCACAGATACGCAGTATTTT. Protein: CSILRGPSTDTQYF. The rearrangement joins TRBV29-1 to TRBJ2-3; D may be TRBD1 (6 bases). Per the germline V gene, CDR1 is SQVTM and CDR2 is ANQGSEA. Trimming stripped 8 bases from V and 0 bases from J, with 15 bases between. There are 14 residues in the CDR3.

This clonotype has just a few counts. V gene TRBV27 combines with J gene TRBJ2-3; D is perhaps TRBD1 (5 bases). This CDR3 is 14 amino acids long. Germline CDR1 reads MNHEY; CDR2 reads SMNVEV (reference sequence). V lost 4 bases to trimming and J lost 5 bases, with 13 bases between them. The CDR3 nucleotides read TGTGCCAGCAGTTCGGACACATGGGGAGATACGCAGTATTTT. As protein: CASSSDTWGDTQYF.

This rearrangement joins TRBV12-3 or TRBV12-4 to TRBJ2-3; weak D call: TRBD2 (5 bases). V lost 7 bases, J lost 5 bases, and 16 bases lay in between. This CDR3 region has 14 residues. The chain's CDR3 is CASTRESSRDTQYF. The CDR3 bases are TGTGCCAGCACAAGGGAGTCTTCTAGAGATACGCAGTATTTT.

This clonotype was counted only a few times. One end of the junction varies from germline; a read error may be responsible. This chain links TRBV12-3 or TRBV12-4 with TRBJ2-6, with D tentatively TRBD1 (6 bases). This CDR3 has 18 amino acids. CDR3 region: CACSLNRVWMSGANVLTF. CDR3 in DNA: TGTGCCTGCAGTTTAAACAGGGTATGGATGTCTGGGGCCAACGTCCTGACTTTC.

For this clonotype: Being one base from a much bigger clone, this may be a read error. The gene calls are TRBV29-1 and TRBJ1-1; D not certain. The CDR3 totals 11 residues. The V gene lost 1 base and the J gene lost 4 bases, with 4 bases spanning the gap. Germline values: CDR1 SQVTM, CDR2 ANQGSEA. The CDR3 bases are TGCAGCGTTGAAGCTGCCACTGAAGCTTTCTTT. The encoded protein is CSVEAATEAFF.